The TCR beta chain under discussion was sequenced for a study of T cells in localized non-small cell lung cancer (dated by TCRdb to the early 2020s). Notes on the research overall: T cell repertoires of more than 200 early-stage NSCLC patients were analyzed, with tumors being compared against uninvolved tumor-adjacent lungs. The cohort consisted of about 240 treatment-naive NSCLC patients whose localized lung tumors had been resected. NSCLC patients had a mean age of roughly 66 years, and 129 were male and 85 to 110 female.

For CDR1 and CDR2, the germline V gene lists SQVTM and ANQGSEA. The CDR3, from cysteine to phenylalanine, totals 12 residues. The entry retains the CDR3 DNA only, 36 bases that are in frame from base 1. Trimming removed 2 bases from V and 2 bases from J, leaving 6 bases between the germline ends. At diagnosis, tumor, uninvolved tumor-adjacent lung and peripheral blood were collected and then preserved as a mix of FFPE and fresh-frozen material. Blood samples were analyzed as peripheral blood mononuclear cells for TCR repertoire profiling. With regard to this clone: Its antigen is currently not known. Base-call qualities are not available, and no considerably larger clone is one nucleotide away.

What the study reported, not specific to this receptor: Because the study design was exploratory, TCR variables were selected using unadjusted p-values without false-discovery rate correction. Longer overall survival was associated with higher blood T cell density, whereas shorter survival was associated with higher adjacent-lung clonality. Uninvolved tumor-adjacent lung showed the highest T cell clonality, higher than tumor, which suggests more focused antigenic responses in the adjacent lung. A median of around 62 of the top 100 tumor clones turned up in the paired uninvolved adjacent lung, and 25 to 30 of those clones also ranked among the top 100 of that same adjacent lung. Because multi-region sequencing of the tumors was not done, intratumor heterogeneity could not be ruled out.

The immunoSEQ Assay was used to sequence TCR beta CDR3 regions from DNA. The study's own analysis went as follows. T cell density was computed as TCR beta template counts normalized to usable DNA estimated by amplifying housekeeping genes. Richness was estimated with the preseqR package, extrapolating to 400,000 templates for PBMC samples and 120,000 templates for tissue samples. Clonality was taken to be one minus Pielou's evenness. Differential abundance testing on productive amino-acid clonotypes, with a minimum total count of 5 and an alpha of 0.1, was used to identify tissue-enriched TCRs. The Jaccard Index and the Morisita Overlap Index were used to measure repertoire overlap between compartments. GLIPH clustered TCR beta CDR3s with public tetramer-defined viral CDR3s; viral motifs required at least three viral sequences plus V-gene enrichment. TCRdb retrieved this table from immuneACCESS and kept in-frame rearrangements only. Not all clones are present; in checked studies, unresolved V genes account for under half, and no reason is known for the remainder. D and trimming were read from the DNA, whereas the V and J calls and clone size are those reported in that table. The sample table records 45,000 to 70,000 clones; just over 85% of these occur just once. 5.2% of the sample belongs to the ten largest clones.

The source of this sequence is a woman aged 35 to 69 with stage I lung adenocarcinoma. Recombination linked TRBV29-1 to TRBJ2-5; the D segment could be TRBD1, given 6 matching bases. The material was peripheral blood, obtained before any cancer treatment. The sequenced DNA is TGCAGCGTTGAACAGGGGCAAGAGACCCAGTACTTC. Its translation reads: CSVEQGQETQYF.